The rows below give T cell receptor beta chains drawn from one sample of a study of T cells in localized non-small cell lung cancer. Profiling relied on immunoSEQ multiplex PCR, and the TCRdb table lists in-frame clones only, not all of them. Here the sample spans around 29,000 clones, approximately 90% being singletons. The source material was peripheral blood, sampled before any cancer treatment. These receptors were collected from a female donor older than 55 with stage I lung adenocarcinoma. The CDR3 runs from the conserved cysteine through the conserved F or W. The order of the fields is D gene, clone size, J gene, V gene, CDR3 DNA, CDR3 protein. A D gene is named only where the DNA matches it firmly. Size values are once, few and many counts, or a class for expanded clones, and some rows have none.

d_call: TRBD1
clone_size: -
j_call: TRBJ1-4
v_call: TRBV2
cdr3_nt: TGTGCCAGCAGTGAAGCGCTTCTCTGGACAGGGGGTAATGAAAAACTGTTTTTT
cdr3_aa: CASSEALLWTGGNEKLFF

d_call: TRBD1
clone_size: -
j_call: TRBJ2-7
v_call: TRBV6-6
cdr3_nt: TGTGCCAGCATATATGGGACAGGATCCTACGAGCAGTACTTC
cdr3_aa: CASIYGTGSYEQYF

d_call: -
clone_size: -
j_call: TRBJ1-1
v_call: TRBV19
cdr3_nt: TGTGCCAGTACCACACTCGCGGGTGGGAGACGTATCTCTTTCTTT
cdr3_aa: CASTTLAGGRRISFF

d_call: -
clone_size: -
j_call: TRBJ1-5
v_call: TRBV4-1
cdr3_nt: TGCGCCAGCAGCCAAGTGGATATGGGACTTTACTGGCGTCAGCCCCAGCATTTT
cdr3_aa: CASSQVDMGLYWRQPQHF

d_call: -
clone_size: once
j_call: TRBJ2-2
v_call: TRBV5-1
cdr3_nt: TGCGCCAGCAGCTTCGAGGGGAGTGGCGTACTGTTTTTT
cdr3_aa: CASSFEGSGVLFF

d_call: -
clone_size: -
j_call: TRBJ2-5
v_call: TRBV5-6
cdr3_nt: TGTGCCAGCAGCTTGGCAGGGTCGAGAGAGACCCAGTACTTC
cdr3_aa: CASSLAGSRETQYF

d_call: -
clone_size: -
j_call: TRBJ2-2
v_call: TRBV7-7
cdr3_nt: TGTGCCAGCAGCTTAGAAGGCTGGGGCACCGGGGAGCTGTTTTTT
cdr3_aa: CASSLEGWGTGELFF

d_call: TRBD2
clone_size: -
j_call: TRBJ2-7
v_call: TRBV5-1
cdr3_nt: TGCGCCAGCAGCTTTAGCGGGAGGATATACGAGCAGTACTTC
cdr3_aa: CASSFSGRIYEQYF

d_call: -
clone_size: -
j_call: TRBJ2-1
v_call: TRBV15
cdr3_nt: TGTGCCACCAGCACGGACGGGAATGAGCAGTTCTTC
cdr3_aa: CATSTDGNEQFF

d_call: TRBD1
clone_size: -
j_call: TRBJ1-2
v_call: TRBV7-2
cdr3_nt: TGTGCCAGCAGCTTCGGACAGGGTAATGGCTACACCTTC
cdr3_aa: CASSFGQGNGYTF

d_call: -
clone_size: once
j_call: TRBJ2-1
v_call: TRBV10-3
cdr3_nt: TGTGCCATCAGCGCCACCGGCCGGGATGAGCAGTTCTTC
cdr3_aa: CAISATGRDEQFF

d_call: TRBD1
clone_size: once
j_call: TRBJ2-7
v_call: TRBV18
cdr3_nt: TGTGCCAGCTCACCAGGGACAGGGGCTAGGAGCATAGAGCAGTACTTC
cdr3_aa: CASSPGTGARSIEQYF

d_call: -
clone_size: -
j_call: TRBJ2-2
v_call: TRBV5-4
cdr3_nt: TGTGCCAGCAGCTTAGGACAGAGCCTAAACACCGGGGAGCTGTTTTTT
cdr3_aa: CASSLGQSLNTGELFF

d_call: -
clone_size: -
j_call: TRBJ1-1
v_call: TRBV5-5
cdr3_nt: TGTGCCAGCAGCTTGGTACAGCGAAGGAGCACTGAAGCTTTCTTT
cdr3_aa: CASSLVQRRSTEAFF

d_call: TRBD2
clone_size: -
j_call: TRBJ2-1
v_call: TRBV6-5
cdr3_nt: TGTGCCAGCAGTTACCGGGGACTAGCGGGCAATGAGCAGTTCTTC
cdr3_aa: CASSYRGLAGNEQFF

d_call: -
clone_size: -
j_call: TRBJ1-3
v_call: TRBV7-6
cdr3_nt: TGTGCCAGCAGCTCCGGGCCGTCATTTTTAGGAAACACCATATATTTT
cdr3_aa: CASSSGPSFLGNTIYF

d_call: -
clone_size: -
j_call: TRBJ2-7
v_call: TRBV11-2
cdr3_nt: TGTGCCAGCAGCTTTCCCTTCGGCTTACAGGCCTCCGAGCAGTACTTC
cdr3_aa: CASSFPFGLQASEQYF

d_call: -
clone_size: -
j_call: TRBJ2-7
v_call: TRBV6-5
cdr3_nt: TGTGCCAGCACCGAGGGCACGCGGGAGTACTTC
cdr3_aa: CASTEGTREYF

d_call: TRBD2
clone_size: -
j_call: TRBJ2-7
v_call: TRBV30
cdr3_nt: TGTGCCTGGCGGACTAGCGGGGGCGTGGAGCAGTACTTC
cdr3_aa: CAWRTSGGVEQYF

d_call: TRBD2
clone_size: -
j_call: TRBJ2-1
v_call: TRBV19
cdr3_nt: TGTGCCAGTAGTCCGACTAGCGCATCCGAGGATGAGCAGTTCTTC
cdr3_aa: CASSPTSASEDEQFF

d_call: -
clone_size: -
j_call: TRBJ2-7
v_call: TRBV6-6
cdr3_nt: TGTGCCAGCAGTTACTCGACAGGCGAGCAGTACTTC
cdr3_aa: CASSYSTGEQYF

d_call: TRBD2
clone_size: -
j_call: TRBJ2-3
v_call: TRBV5-1
cdr3_nt: TGCGCCAGCAGCAGAGGACTAGCGCAAATCACAGATACGCAGTATTTT
cdr3_aa: CASSRGLAQITDTQYF

d_call: TRBD1
clone_size: -
j_call: TRBJ1-3
v_call: TRBV4-1
cdr3_nt: TGCGCCAGCAGCCAAGTTGAGGGGACAGGGTACACCATATATTTT
cdr3_aa: CASSQVEGTGYTIYF

d_call: -
clone_size: -
j_call: TRBJ2-3
v_call: TRBV6-1
cdr3_nt: TGTGCCAGCAGTGCCCAAGTTGCAGATACGCAGTATTTT
cdr3_aa: CASSAQVADTQYF

d_call: -
clone_size: once
j_call: TRBJ2-1
v_call: TRBV2
cdr3_nt: TGTGCCAGCAGTGATGCTAGGAAGTTCTTC
cdr3_aa: CASSDARKFF

d_call: -
clone_size: -
j_call: TRBJ2-1
v_call: TRBV7-7
cdr3_nt: TGTGCTAGCAGCTTGAACTTCTACAATGAGCAGTTCTTC
cdr3_aa: CASSLNFYNEQFF

d_call: TRBD1
clone_size: -
j_call: TRBJ1-5
v_call: TRBV30
cdr3_nt: TGTGCCTGGAGCGTCCCCGGGACAGGGAATGGGCCCCAGCATTTT
cdr3_aa: CAWSVPGTGNGPQHF

d_call: -
clone_size: -
j_call: TRBJ2-2
v_call: TRBV29-1
cdr3_nt: TGCAGCGTTGCGGCCCAGAGGACCGGGGAGCTGTTTTTT
cdr3_aa: CSVAAQRTGELFF

d_call: TRBD1
clone_size: -
j_call: TRBJ1-1
v_call: TRBV15
cdr3_nt: TGTGCCACCAAGGGTAAGGGGGCGGGCACTGAAGCTTTCTTT
cdr3_aa: CATKGKGAGTEAFF

d_call: -
clone_size: -
j_call: TRBJ1-5
v_call: TRBV6-1
cdr3_nt: TGTGCCAGCAGTGAAGCGCCCAGGGCTTCGGGCCAGCCCCAGCATTTT
cdr3_aa: CASSEAPRASGQPQHF

d_call: -
clone_size: -
j_call: TRBJ2-7
v_call: TRBV29-1
cdr3_nt: TGCAGCGTTGAGAATCCGGGACAACTCCACGAGCAGTACTTC
cdr3_aa: CSVENPGQLHEQYF

d_call: -
clone_size: few
j_call: TRBJ1-6
v_call: TRBV19
cdr3_nt: TGTGCCAGTAGTGACCGGGGTGATAATTCACCCCTCCACTTT
cdr3_aa: CASSDRGDNSPLHF